Listed here are 7 T cell receptor beta chains from one sample, sequenced in a study of CD8 T cells in ankylosing spondylitis. TCRdb reprocessed the 5' RACE reads via MiXCR and lists one record per CDR3 protein. The sample includes about 360,000 distinct CDR3 sequences, roughly 20% of them seen just once. The sequencing input was blood, either unsorted or a sorted T cell fraction (not recorded which). The source of these receptors is a male donor with ankylosing spondylitis or in good health (not recorded which).

This clonotype was counted a few times. J is TRBJ2-2 and V is TRBV7-6; TRBD2 agrees at 11 bases. The CDR3 spans 18 residues. V was pared by 9 bases and J by 4 bases, with 16 bases of the junction left unmatched. Germline CDR1 reads SGHVS; CDR2 reads FNYEAQ. Here the CDR3 reads CASWGTPTGTSGTGELFF. The CDR3 DNA follows: TGTGCCAGTTGGGGGACCCCGACCGGGACTAGCGGCACCGGGGAGCTGTTTTTT.

This sequence joins TRBV28 and TRBJ2-2; 13 bases align to TRBD2. The CDR3 loop spans 19 amino acids. Germline-derived CDR1 and CDR2 are MDHEN and SYDVKM. With 4 bases clipped from V and 2 bases from J, the junction kept 10 bases outside the gene matches. CDR3: CASSSFRLAGGLNTGELFF. CDR3 nucleotide sequence: TGTGCCAGCAGTTCCTTTCGACTAGCGGGGGGTCTCAACACCGGGGAGCTGTTTTTT.

This clonotype was detected only a few times. The chain joins TRBV27 to TRBJ2-7, with a possible D match to TRBD1 (6 bases). The length of the CDR3 is 17 residues. The V gene lost 4 bases and the J gene lost 6 bases, with 25 bases spanning the gap. CDR1 and CDR2 (germline): MNHEY, SMNVEV (reference sequence). CDR3 residues: CASSSQHTGYRLSEQYF. As DNA, the CDR3 is TGTGCCAGCAGTTCCCAGCATACAGGGTACCGGCTTAGCGAGCAGTACTTC.

This clonotype was seen a few times. The V and J genes are TRBV18 and TRBJ2-3, with TRBD2 matching over 8 bases. Germline V gives CDR1 KGHSH, CDR2 LQKENI. The CDR3 is made up of 19 amino acids. V dropped 8 bases and J dropped 6; count of bases not matched to a gene: 25. The CDR3 nucleotides are TGTGCCAGCCACCCGGACCTTGCGGGGGGATCGGGAACGTTGGATACGCAGTATTTT. This encodes CASHPDLAGGSGTLDTQYF.

V gene TRBV24-1 combines with J gene TRBJ2-1; either TRBD1 or TRBD2 may fit D (6 bases each). Trimming shortened V by 9 bases and J by 9 bases, and 14 bases separated the two germline ends. Germline V CDR1 and CDR2: KGHDR, SFDVKD. The CDR3 length is 12 residues. CDR3 protein: CATRRGLGEQFF. In DNA form, the CDR3 reads TGTGCCACCCGGAGGGGGTTGGGTGAGCAGTTCTTC.

In nucleotides, the CDR3 is TGTGCCAGCAGCTCGGATCCGTTCGAGGATGAGCAGTTCTTC. Protein sequence: CASSSDPFEDEQFF. The V gene is TRBV7-9, the J gene TRBJ2-1, with D hard to call. CDR3 length: 14 amino acids. Trimming left V 4 bases short and J 8 bases short, with 15 bases between. Germline V gene lookup returns CDR1 SEHNR and CDR2 FQNEAQ (reference sequence).

This clonotype occurred many times. The rearrangement uses TRBV27 and TRBJ2-3; 10 nucleotides agree with TRBD2. Germline V gives CDR1 MNHEY, CDR2 SMNVEV (reference sequence). The CDR3 is 15 residues long. Trimming took 3 bases from V and 3 from J; bases not matched to a gene: 3. The CDR3 spells CASSFSGGWTDTQYF. The CDR3 nucleotides read TGTGCCAGCAGTTTTAGCGGGGGGTGGACAGATACGCAGTATTTT.